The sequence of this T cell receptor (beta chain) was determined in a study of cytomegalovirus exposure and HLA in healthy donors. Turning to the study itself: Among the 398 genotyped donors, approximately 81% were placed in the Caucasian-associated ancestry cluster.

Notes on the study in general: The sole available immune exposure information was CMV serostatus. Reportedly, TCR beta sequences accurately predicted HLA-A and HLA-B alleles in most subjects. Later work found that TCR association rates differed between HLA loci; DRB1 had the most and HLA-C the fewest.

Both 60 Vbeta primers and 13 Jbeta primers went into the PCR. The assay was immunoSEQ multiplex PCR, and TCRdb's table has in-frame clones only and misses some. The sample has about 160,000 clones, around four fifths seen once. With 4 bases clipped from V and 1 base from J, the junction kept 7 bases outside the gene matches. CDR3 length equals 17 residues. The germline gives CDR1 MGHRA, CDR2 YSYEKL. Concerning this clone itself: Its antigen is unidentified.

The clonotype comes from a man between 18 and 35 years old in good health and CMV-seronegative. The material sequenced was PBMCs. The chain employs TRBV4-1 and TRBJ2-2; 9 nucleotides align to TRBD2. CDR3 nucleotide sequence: TGCGCCAGCAGCCTCTTGACTAGCGGTATGAACACCGGGGAGCTGTTTTTT. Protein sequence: CASSLLTSGMNTGELFF.